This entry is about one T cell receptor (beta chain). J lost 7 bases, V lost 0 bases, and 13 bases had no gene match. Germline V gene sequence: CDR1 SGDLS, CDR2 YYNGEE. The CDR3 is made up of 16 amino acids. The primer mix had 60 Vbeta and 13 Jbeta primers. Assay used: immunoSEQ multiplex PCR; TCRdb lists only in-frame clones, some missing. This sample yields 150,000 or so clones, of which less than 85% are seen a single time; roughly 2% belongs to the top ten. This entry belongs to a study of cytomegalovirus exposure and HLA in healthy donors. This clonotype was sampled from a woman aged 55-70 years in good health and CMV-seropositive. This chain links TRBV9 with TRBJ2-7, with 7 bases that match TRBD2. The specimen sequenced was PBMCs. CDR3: CASSVAGGLPTGEQYF. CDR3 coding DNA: TGTGCCAGCAGCGTAGCTGGGGGACTACCGACCGGGGAGCAGTACTTC.